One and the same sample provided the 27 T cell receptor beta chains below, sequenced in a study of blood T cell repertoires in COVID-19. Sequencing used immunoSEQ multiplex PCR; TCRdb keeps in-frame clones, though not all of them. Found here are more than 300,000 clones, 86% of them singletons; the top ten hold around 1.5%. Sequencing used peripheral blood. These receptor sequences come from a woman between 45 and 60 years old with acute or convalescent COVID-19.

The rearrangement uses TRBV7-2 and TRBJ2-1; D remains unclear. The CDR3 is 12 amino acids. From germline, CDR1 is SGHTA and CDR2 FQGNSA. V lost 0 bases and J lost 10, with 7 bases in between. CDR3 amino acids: CASSLARSEQFF. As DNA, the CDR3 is TGTGCCAGCAGCTTAGCGCGTAGCGAGCAGTTCTTC.

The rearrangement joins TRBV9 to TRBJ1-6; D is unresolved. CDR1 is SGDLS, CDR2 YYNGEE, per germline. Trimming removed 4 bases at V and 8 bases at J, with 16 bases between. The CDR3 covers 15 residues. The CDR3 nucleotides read TGTGCCAGCAGCCTGGGAGGACGGACTCATTCACCCCTCCACTTT. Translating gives CASSLGGRTHSPLHF. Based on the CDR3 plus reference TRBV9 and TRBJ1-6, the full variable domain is DSGVTQTPKHLITATGQRVTLRCSPRSGDLSVYWYQQSLDQGLQFLIQYYNGEERAKGNILERFSAQQFPDLHSELNLSSLELGDSALYFCASSLGGRTHSPLHFGNGTRLTVT.

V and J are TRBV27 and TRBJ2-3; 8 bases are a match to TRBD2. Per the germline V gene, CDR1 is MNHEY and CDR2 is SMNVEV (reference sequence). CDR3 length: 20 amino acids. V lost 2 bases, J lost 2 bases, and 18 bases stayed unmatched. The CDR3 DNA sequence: TGTGCCAGCAGTTTAGCGGGGACTAGTGTTTTCTCGAGCCACACAGATACGCAGTATTTT. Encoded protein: CASSLAGTSVFSSHTDTQYF.

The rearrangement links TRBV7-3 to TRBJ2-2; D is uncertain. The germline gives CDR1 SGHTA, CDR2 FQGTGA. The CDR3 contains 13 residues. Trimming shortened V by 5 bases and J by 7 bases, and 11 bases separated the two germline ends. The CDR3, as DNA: TGTGCCAGCAGCCCCCTGTCGGGCGGGGAGCTGTTTTTT. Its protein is CASSPLSGGELFF.

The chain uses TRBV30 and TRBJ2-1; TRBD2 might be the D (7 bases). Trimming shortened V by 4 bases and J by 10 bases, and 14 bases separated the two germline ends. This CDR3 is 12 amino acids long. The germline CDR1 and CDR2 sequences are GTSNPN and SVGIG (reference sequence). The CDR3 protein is CAWKGGPREQFF. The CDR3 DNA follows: TGTGCCTGGAAGGGGGGGCCCCGAGAGCAGTTCTTC.

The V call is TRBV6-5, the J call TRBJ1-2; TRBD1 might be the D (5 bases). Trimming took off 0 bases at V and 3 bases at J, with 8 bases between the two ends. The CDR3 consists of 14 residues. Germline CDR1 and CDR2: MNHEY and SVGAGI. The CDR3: CASSYSGGDYGYTF. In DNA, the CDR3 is TGTGCCAGCAGTTACTCCGGAGGGGACTATGGCTACACCTTC.

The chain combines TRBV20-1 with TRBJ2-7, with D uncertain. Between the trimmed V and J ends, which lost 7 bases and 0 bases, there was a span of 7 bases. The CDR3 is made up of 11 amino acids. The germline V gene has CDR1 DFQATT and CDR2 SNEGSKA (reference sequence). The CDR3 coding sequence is TGCAGTGGGGCAAGCTCCTACGAGCAGTACTTC. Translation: CSGASSYEQYF.

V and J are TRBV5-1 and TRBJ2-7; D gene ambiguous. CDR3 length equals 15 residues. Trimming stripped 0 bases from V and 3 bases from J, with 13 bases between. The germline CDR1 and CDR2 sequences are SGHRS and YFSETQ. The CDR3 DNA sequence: TGCGCCAGCAGCTTGGTGTCAGGAACAGTCTACGAGCAGTACTTC. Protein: CASSLVSGTVYEQYF.

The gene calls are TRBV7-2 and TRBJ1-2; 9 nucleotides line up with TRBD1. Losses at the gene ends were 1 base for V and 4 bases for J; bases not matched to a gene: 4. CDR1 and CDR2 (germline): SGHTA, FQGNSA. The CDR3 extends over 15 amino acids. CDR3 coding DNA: TGTGCCAGCAGCTTAGTCAGGACAGGGGCCTATGGCTACACCTTC. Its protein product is CASSLVRTGAYGYTF.

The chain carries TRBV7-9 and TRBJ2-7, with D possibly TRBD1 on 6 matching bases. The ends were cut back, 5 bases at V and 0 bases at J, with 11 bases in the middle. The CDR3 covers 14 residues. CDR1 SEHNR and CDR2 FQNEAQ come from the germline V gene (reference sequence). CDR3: CASSPGQISYEQYF. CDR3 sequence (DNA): TGTGCCAGCAGCCCCGGACAGATCTCCTACGAGCAGTACTTC.

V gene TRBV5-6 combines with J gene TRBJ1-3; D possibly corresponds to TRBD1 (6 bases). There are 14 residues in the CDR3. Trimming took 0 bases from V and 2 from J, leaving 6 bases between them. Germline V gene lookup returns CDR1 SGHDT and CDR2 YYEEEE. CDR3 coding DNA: TGTGCCAGCAGCTTGGCAGGGGCTGGAAACACCATATATTTT. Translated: CASSLAGAGNTIYF.

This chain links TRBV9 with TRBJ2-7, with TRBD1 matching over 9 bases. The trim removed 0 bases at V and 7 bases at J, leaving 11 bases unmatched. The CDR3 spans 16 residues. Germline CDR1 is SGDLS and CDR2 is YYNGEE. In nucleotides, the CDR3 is TGTGCCAGCAGCGTAGCCCCTCCGGGACAGGGTGGGGAGCAGTACTTC. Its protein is CASSVAPPGQGGEQYF.

Here the CDR3 reads CAWSVGTAHNYGYTF. DNA for the CDR3: TGTGCCTGGAGTGTCGGGACAGCCCATAACTATGGCTACACCTTC. The rearrangement links TRBV30 to TRBJ1-2, with TRBD1 matching over 7 bases. Trimming removed 0 bases from V and 1 base from J; junction bases left unmatched: 5. CDR3 length: 15 residues. The germline V gene encodes CDR1 GTSNPN and CDR2 SVGIG (reference sequence).

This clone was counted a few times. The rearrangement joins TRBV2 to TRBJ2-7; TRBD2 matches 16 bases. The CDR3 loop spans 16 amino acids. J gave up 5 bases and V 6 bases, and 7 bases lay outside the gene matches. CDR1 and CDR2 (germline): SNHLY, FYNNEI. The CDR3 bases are TGTGCCAGCAGGGGGGGACTAGCGGGAGGGCGTAACGAGCAGTACTTC. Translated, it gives CASRGGLAGGRNEQYF.

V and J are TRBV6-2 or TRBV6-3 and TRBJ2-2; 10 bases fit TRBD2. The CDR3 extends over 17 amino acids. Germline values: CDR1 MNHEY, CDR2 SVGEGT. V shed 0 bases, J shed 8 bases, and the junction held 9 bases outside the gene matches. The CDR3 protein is CASSYSTSGRARGELFF. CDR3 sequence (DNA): TGTGCCAGCAGTTACTCCACAAGCGGGAGGGCCAGGGGGGAGCTGTTTTTT.

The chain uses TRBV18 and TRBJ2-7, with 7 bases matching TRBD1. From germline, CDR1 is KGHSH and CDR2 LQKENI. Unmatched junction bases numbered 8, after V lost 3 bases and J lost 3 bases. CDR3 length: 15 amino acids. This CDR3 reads CASSPLDRALYEQYF. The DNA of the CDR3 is TGTGCCAGCTCACCCCTTGACAGGGCCCTCTACGAGCAGTACTTC.

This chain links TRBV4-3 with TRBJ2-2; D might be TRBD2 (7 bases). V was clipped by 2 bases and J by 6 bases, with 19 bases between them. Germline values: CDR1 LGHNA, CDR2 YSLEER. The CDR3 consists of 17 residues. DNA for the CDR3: TGCGCCAGCAGCCAATTCACTGGGAGGGGGTTTGCCGGGGAGCTGTTTTTT. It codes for CASSQFTGRGFAGELFF.

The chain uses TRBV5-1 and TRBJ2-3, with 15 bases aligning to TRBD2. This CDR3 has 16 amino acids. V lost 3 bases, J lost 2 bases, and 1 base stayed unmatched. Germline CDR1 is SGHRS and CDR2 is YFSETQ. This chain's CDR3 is CASSWTSGRATDTQYF. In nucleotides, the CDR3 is TGCGCCAGCAGCTGGACTAGCGGGAGGGCCACAGATACGCAGTATTTT.

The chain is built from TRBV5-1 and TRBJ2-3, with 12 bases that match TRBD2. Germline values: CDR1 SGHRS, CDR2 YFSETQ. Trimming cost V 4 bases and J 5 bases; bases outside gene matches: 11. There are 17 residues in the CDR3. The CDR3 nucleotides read TGCGCCAGCAGCGGAATCCTGACTAGCGGGAGAATAGATACGCAGTATTTT. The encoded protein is CASSGILTSGRIDTQYF. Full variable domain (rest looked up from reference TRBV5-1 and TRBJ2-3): KAGVTQTPRYLIKTRGQQVTLSCSPISGHRSVSWYQQTPGQGLQFLFEYFSETQRNKGNFPGRFSGRQFSNSRSEMNVSTLELGDSALYLCASSGILTSGRIDTQYFGPGTRLTVL.

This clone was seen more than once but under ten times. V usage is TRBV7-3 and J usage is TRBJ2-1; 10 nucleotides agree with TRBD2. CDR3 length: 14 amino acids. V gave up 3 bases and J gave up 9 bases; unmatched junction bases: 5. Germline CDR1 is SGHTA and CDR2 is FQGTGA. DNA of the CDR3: TGTGCCAGCAGCTTGGGACTAGCGAATAGTGAGCAGTTCTTC. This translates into CASSLGLANSEQFF.

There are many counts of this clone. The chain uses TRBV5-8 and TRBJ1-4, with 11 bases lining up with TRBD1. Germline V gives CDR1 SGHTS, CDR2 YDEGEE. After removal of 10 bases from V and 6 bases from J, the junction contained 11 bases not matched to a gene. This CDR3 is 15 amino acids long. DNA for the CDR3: TGTGCCGGCAACCAGTGGACAGGGGGCGATGAAAAACTGTTTTTT. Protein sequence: CAGNQWTGGDEKLFF.

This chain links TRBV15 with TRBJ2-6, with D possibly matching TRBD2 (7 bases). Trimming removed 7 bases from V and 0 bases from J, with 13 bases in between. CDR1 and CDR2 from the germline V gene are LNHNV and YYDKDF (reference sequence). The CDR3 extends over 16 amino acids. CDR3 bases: TGTGCCACCACGAGAAGGGGGGGCTCTGGGGCCAACGTCCTGACTTTC. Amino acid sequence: CATTRRGGSGANVLTF.

CDR3 coding DNA: TGTGCCAGTAGTATCCGGGGGAAGAGGAGTTCGCCTAACTATGGCTACACCTTC. Its translation is CASSIRGKRSSPNYGYTF. This rearrangement joins TRBV19 to TRBJ1-2, with TRBD1 as a possible D gene (5 bases). Trimming pared 3 bases from V and 0 bases from J, leaving 20 bases between. CDR1 is LNHDA, CDR2 SQIVND, per germline (reference sequence). The CDR3 sequence is 18 residues long.

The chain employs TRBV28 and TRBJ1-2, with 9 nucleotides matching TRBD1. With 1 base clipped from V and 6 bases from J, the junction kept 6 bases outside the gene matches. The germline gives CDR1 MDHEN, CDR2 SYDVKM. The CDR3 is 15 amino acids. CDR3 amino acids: CASSLLGGQGNGYTF. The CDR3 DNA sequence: TGTGCCAGCAGTTTATTAGGAGGACAGGGGAATGGCTACACCTTC.

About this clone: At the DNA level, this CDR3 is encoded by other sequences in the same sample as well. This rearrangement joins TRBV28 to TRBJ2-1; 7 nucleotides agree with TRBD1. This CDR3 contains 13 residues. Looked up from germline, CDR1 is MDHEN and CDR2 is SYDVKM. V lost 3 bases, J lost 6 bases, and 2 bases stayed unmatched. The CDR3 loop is CASSLAGGNEQFF. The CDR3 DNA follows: TGTGCCAGCAGTTTGGCAGGGGGCAATGAGCAGTTCTTC.

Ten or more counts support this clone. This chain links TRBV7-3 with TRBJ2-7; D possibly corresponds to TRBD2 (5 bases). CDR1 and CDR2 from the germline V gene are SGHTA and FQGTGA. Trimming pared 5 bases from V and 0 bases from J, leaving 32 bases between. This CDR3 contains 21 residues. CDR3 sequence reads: CASSLRLVRLLGSTSSYEQYF. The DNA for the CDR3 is TGTGCCAGCAGCCTAAGGTTAGTTCGGTTGCTGGGGAGTACGAGCTCCTACGAGCAGTACTTC.

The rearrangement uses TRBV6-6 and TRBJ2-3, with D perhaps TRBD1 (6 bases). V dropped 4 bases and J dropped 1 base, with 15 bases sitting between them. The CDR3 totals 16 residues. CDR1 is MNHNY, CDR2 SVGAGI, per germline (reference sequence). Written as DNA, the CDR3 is TGTGCCAGCAGTTCCCAGGGGCGGCCGCGCACAGATACGCAGTATTTT. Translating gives CASSSQGRPRTDTQYF.